These 5 T cell receptor beta chains originate from one sample sequenced in a study of shared clonotypes between healthy human individuals (TCRdb year 2020). Library preparation was by the immunoSEQ multiplex PCR assay. TCRdb took over this immuneACCESS table, retaining in-frame rearrangements with V and J assigned. Such tables are incomplete; in checked studies, under half of the missing clones stem from an unresolved V gene, and the remainder is unexplained. Across this sample there are fewer than 500,000 clones, with about 80% seen only once. The ten largest clones take up under 15% of the sample. Source material: PBMCs. The receptors were gathered from a woman aged 40 to 50 in good health. Some clones in this sample may be carry-over from other donors' samples.

The rearrangement joins TRBV19 to TRBJ2-4; 11 bases are a match to TRBD2. Germline V CDR1 and CDR2: LNHDA, SQIVND (reference sequence). V was clipped by 6 bases and J by 0 bases; unmatched bases: 7. The CDR3 is 17 residues long. CDR3 sequence reads: CASSKGLAEVAKNIQYF. CDR3 bases: TGTGCCAGTAGCAAGGGACTAGCGGAAGTAGCCAAAAACATTCAGTACTTC.

The V gene is TRBV9, the J gene TRBJ1-2, with TRBD1 as a possible D gene (5 bases). The CDR3 has 14 residues. V was cut by 0 bases and J by 4 bases, with 10 bases left in between. Per germline, CDR1 SGDLS and CDR2 YYNGEE. The CDR3 coding sequence is TGTGCCAGCAGCGTAGCTTCTGGGACCTATGGCTACACCTTC. Translating gives CASSVASGTYGYTF.

Regarding this clone: Relative to the germline gene, one junction end is altered; a read error may explain this. This chain uses TRBV4-1 with TRBJ1-1; a weak D match, TRBD1 (5 bases). The CDR3 contains 14 residues. Germline lookup yields CDR1 MGHRA and CDR2 YSYEKL. Here the CDR3 DNA reads TGCGCCAGCAGCCAAGGACAGTTGAACCCTGAAGCTTTCTTT. Amino acids: CASSQGQLNPEAFF.

This sequence joins TRBV18 and TRBJ2-1, with D possibly TRBD1 on 5 matching bases. The CDR3 has 15 amino acids. Trimming took 6 bases from V and 0 from J, leaving 12 bases between them. Germline-derived CDR1 and CDR2 are KGHSH and LQKENI. CDR3 coding DNA: TGTGCCAGCTCGCTCCTAGGGGACTCCTACAATGAGCAGTTCTTC. Amino acids: CASSLLGDSYNEQFF.

The chain uses TRBV4-1 and TRBJ2-1; 9 bases fit TRBD2. The CDR3 sequence is 16 residues long. V trimming: 0 bases; J trimming: 9 bases; junction bases outside the gene matches: 9. Per the germline V gene, CDR1 is MGHRA and CDR2 is YSYEKL. The CDR3: CASSQDTGGRAGEQFF. The CDR3 DNA is TGCGCCAGCAGCCAAGATACTGGCGGGAGGGCGGGTGAGCAGTTCTTC.